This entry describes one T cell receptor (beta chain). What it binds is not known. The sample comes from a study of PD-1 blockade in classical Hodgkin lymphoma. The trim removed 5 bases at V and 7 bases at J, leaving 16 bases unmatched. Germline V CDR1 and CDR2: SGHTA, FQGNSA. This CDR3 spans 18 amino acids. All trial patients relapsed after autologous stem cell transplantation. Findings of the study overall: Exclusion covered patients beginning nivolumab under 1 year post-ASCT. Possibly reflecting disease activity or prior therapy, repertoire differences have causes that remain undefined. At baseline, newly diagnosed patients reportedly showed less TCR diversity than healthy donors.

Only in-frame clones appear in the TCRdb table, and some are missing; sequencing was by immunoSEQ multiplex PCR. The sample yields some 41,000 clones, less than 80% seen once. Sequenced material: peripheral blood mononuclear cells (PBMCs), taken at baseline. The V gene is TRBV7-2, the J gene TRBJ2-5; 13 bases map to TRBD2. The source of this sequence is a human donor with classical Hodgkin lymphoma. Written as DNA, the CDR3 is TGTGCCAGCAGCCCCCGTACAGGGACTAGCGGGAAGGGGGTGACCCAGTACTTC. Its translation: CASSPRTGTSGKGVTQYF.